The entry below gives a single TCR beta chain sequence along with its context. Antigen unknown. Every donor was a healthy person donating bone marrow. This sample was taken from a study of cytomegalovirus exposure and HLA in healthy donors. Study-level results: Specificity of three CMV-associated chains for CMV antigens was verified in vitro. Accurate prediction of most subjects' HLA-A and HLA-B alleles from TCR beta sequences was reported. Analysis performed later found roughly 18,000 TCR beta sequences associated with HLA alleles at 0.05 false discovery rate.

The CDR3 covers 15 residues. Germline assignment: CDR1 GTSNPN and CDR2 SVGIG (reference sequence). V was clipped by 7 bases and J by 3 bases, with 22 bases between them. The study ran its PCR with 60 Vbeta and 13 Jbeta primers. The method was immunoSEQ multiplex PCR; TCRdb's version includes in-frame clones alone and lacks a portion of them. The sample has approximately 100,000 clones, roughly 85% seen once. Sequencing used PBMCs. The V call is TRBV30, the J call TRBJ2-7, with D possibly matching TRBD2 (7 bases). This sequence originates from a man between 60 and 75 years old in good health and CMV-seropositive. The CDR3 reads CASQRGAGLDYEQYF. CDR3 in DNA: TGTGCCTCCCAACGGGGGGCCGGATTGGACTACGAGCAGTACTTC.